Below, 8 T cell receptor beta chains from the same sample are listed, as sequenced in a study of breast tumors, draining lymph nodes, adjacent tissues (dated by TCRdb to between 2015 and 2016). The library was built by means of multiplex PCR. Sequenced on an Illumina HiSeq 2000. TCRdb reran the public reads through fastp at Q25 and MiXCR, keeping productive beta chains. Rows matching on CDR3 protein sequence are summarized as one entry with the most common DNA and genes. The sample includes 66,000 or so distinct CDR3 sequences, with roughly 44% observed a single time. Roughly 8.1% of the sample comes from the top ten. Sequences were obtained from breast tumor tissue. These receptor sequences come from a female donor with breast cancer. Some clones in this sample may be carry-over from other donors' samples.

The chain links TRBV24-1 to TRBJ2-3; 10 bases map to TRBD2. The CDR3 length is 18 residues. CDR1 and CDR2 from the germline V gene are KGHDR and SFDVKD. The V and J ends lost 4 bases and 3 bases, in that order; junction bases with no gene match: 12. CDR3 sequence (DNA): TGTGCCACCAGTGAACCAAATCCCCATAGCGGGAGGACAGATACGCAGTATTTT. Translating it yields CATSEPNPHSGRTDTQYF.

Many counts were recorded for this clonotype. A clone one base away is much larger, so this may be a read error. The rearrangement links TRBV6-1 to TRBJ2-7; 10 bases map to TRBD1. With 5 bases clipped from V and 6 bases from J, the junction kept 7 bases outside the gene matches. Germline-derived CDR1 and CDR2 are MNHNS and SASEGT. The CDR3 contains 14 residues. The CDR3 bases are TGTGCCAGCAGTCAGGGACAGGGGCCTCGCGAGCAGTACTTC. This encodes CASSQGQGPREQYF.

On this clonotype itself: The conserved phenylalanine or tryptophan normally closing the CDR3 is absent here, so this likely arose from a read error. The CDR3 is CASSLTSPYNEQFL. DNA for the CDR3: TGTGCCAGCAGCTTAACATCTCCCTACAATGAGCAGTTCCTC. The chain links TRBV7-8 to TRBJ2-1, with D unclear. Per the germline V gene, CDR1 is SGHVS and CDR2 is FQNEAQ. This CDR3 is built from 14 residues. With 2 bases removed from V and 2 bases from J, the gap between germline ends came to 7 bases.

As concerns this clonotype: Just one base apart from a much larger clone, this may be a read error. The genes are TRBV4-2 and TRBJ2-1; TRBD2 matches 10 bases. The CDR3 is 18 residues long. Per the germline V gene, CDR1 is LGHNA and CDR2 is YNFKEQ. The CDR3, as DNA: TGTGCCAGCAGCCAAGGGGAGGGGGCACTAGCGGGGCTCGATGAGCAGCTCTTC. Protein product: CASSQGEGALAGLDEQLF.

At least ten counts were recorded for this clonotype. This chain connects TRBV28 to TRBJ2-7, with D perhaps given as TRBD1 or TRBD2 (5 bases each). The V gene lost 6 bases and the J gene lost 7 bases, with 16 bases spanning the gap. Germline CDR1 is MDHEN and CDR2 is SYDVKM. The length of the CDR3 is 13 residues. CDR3 region: CASRTSGRGEQYF. DNA for the CDR3: TGTGCCAGCAGGACTTCGGGGCGAGGGGAGCAGTACTTC.

This clonotype appeared a few times. One base away lies a much larger clone, so this may be a sequencing read error. The chain recombines TRBV30 with TRBJ1-2, with 8 bases aligning to TRBD1. Looked up from germline, CDR1 is GTSNPN and CDR2 is SVGIG (reference sequence). V was clipped by 3 bases and J by 6 bases; unmatched bases: 12. This CDR3 has 15 residues. CDR3 DNA: TGTGCCTGGAGCATCATGCGACAGGGGATCCATGGCTACACCTTC. It yields the protein CAWSIMRQGIHGYTF.

On this clonotype: Since the CDR3 does not end with the conserved phenylalanine or tryptophan, this likely comes from a read error. The DNA is omitted, as the CDR3 cannot be located on it reliably, and the CDR3 follows TCRdb's listing. This chain links TRBV9 with TRBJ1-6. Germline V gives CDR1 SGDLS, CDR2 YYNGEE. The CDR3 spans 10 amino acids, including both terminal residues. CDR3 amino acids: CASSVNTGDY.

V and J are TRBV7-6 and TRBJ2-7, with TRBD1 matching over 9 bases. The CDR3 consists of 14 residues. The V gene's germline CDR1 is SGHVS and CDR2 FNYEAQ. J was trimmed by 5 bases and V by 3 bases; bases with no gene match: 5. Written as DNA, the CDR3 is TGTGCCAGCAGCTTGGGGACAGGGCCCCACGAGCAGTACTTC. Amino acids: CASSLGTGPHEQYF. The full variable domain, rest sourced from reference TRBV7-6 and TRBJ2-7, is GAGVSQSPRYKVTKRGQDVALRCDPISGHVSLYWYRQALGQGPEFLTYFNYEAQQDKSGLPNDRFSAERPEGSISTLTIQRTEQRDSAMYRCASSLGTGPHEQYFGPGTRLTVT.